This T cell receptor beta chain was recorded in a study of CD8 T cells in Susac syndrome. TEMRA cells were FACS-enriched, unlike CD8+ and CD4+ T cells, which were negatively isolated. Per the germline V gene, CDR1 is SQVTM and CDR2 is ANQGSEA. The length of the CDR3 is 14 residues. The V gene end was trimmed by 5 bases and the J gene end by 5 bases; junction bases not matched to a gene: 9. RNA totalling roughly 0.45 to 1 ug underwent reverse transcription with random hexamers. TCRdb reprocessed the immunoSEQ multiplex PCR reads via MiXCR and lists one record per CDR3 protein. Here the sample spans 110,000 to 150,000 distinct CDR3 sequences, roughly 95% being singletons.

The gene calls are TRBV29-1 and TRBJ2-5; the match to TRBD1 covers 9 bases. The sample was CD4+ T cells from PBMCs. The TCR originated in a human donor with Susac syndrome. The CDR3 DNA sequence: TGCAGCGTTCCGGACAGGGGAGTTGCGGAGACCCAGTACTTC. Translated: CSVPDRGVAETQYF.